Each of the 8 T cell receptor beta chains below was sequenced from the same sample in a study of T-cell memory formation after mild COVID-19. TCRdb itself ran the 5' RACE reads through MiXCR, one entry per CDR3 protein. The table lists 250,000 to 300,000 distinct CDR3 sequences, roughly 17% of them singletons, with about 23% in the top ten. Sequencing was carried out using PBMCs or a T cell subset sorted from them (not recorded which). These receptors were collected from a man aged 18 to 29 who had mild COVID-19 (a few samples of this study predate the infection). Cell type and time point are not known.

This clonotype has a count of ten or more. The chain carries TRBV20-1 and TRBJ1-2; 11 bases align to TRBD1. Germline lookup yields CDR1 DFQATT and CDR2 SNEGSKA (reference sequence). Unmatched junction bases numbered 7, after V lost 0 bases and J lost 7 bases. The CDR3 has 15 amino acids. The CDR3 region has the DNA TGCAGTGCTAGAGAAAGGACAGGGGGCCTGGGTGGCTACACCTTC. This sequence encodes CSARERTGGLGGYTF.

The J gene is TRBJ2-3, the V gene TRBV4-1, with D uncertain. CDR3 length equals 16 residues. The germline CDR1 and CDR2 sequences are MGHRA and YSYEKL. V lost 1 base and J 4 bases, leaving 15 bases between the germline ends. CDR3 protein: CASSQASSPSPDTQYF. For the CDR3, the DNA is TGCGCCAGCAGCCAAGCCTCGAGCCCCAGCCCAGATACGCAGTATTTT.

The CDR3 loop is CASSKTASESDTQYF. CDR3 sequence (DNA): TGTGCCAGCAGCAAGACAGCCTCCGAGTCAGATACGCAGTATTTT. The rearrangement links TRBV6-1 to TRBJ2-3; D may be TRBD1 (5 bases). Germline CDR1 is MNHNS and CDR2 is SASEGT. V dropped 6 bases and J dropped 4 bases, with 17 bases sitting between them. The CDR3 covers 15 residues.

As DNA, the CDR3 is TGCAGTGCTAGAGTGCAGGGGCGTATGGACACCGGGGAGCTGTTTTTT. Translating it yields CSARVQGRMDTGELFF. The chain joins TRBV20-1 to TRBJ2-2, with D possibly being TRBD1 (6 bases). V was cut by 1 base and J by 3 bases, with 15 bases left in between. Germline V gene data show CDR1 as DFQATT and CDR2 as SNEGSKA (reference sequence). This CDR3 region has 16 residues.

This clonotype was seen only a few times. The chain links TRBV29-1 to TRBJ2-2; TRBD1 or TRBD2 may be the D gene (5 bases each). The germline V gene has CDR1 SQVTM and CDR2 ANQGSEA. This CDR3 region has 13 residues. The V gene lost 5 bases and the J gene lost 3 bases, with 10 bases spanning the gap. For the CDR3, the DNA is TGCAGCGTTCCCGGGGACCACACCGGGGAGCTGTTTTTT. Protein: CSVPGDHTGELFF.

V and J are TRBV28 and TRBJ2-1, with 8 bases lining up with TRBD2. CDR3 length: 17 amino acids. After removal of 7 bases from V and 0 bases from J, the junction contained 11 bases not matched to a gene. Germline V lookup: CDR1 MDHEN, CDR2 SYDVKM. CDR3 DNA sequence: TGTGCCAGCATCAACTCCGCGGGGGGAAGCTCCTACAATGAGCAGTTCTTC. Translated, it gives CASINSAGGSSYNEQFF.

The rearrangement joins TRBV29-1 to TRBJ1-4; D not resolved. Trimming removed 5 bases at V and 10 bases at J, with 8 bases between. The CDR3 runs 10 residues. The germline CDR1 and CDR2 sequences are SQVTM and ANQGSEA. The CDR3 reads CSVMDAKLFF. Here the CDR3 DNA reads TGCAGCGTTATGGATGCAAAACTGTTTTTT.

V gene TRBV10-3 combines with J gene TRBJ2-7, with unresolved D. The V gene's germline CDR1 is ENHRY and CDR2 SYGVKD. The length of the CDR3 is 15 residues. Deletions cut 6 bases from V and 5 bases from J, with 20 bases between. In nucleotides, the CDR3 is TGTGCCATCAGGGACGGTGGGGTGGGGTACGACGAGCAGTACTTC. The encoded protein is CAIRDGGVGYDEQYF.